The text below deals with one TCR beta chain. RNA transcripts served as the template for amplifying TCR beta CDR3 regions. The HTBI primer set drove a first-round RT-PCR of the TCR CDR3. One entry per CDR3 protein, called by TCRdb with MiXCR from the multiplex PCR reads. This table has hundreds of thousands of distinct CDR3 sequences, around 20% appearing once. This CDR3 is 18 amino acids long. The junction had 8 bases not matched to a gene; V was cut back by 4 bases and J by 4 bases. Germline V gives CDR1 SGHNT, CDR2 YENEEA. This sample was taken from a study of T cells in Graves' hyperthyroidism and ophthalmopathy. Across the study: Any treatment followed the collection of peripheral blood at initial diagnosis.

The V gene is TRBV11-3, the J gene TRBJ2-2, with 14 bases aligning to TRBD2. The sequencing sample was made of blood. The sequence was obtained from a woman between 50 and 59 years old with Graves' hyperthyroidism that later progressed to Graves' ophthalmopathy. The CDR3 here is CASSSGLAGVASTGELFF. CDR3 DNA sequence: TGTGCCAGCAGCTCGGGACTAGCGGGGGTCGCGAGCACCGGGGAGCTGTTTTTT. Complete variable domain (other parts from reference TRBV11-3 and TRBJ2-2): EAGVVQSPRYKIIEKKQPVAFWCNPISGHNTLYWYLQNLGQGPELLIRYENEEAVDDSQLPKDRFSAERLKGVDSTLKIQPAELGDSAVYLCASSSGLAGVASTGELFFGEGSRLTVL.